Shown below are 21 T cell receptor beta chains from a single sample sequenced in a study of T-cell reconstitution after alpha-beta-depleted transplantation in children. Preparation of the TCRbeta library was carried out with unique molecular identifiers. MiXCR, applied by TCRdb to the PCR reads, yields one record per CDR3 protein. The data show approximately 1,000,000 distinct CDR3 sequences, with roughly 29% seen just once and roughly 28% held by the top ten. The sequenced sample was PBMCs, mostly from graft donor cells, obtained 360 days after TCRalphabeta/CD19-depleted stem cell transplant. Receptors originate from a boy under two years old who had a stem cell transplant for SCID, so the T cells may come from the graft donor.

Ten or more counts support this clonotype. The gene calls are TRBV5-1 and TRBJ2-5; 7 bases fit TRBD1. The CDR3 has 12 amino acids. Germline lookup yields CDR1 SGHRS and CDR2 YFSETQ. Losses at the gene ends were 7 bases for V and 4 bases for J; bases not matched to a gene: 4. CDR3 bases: TGCGCCAGCGCCTGGGACAGAGAGACCCAGTACTTC. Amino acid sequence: CASAWDRETQYF.

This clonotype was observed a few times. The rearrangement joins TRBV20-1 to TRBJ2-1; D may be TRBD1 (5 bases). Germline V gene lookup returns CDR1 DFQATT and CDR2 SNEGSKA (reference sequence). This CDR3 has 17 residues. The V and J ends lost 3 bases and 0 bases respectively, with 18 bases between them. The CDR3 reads CSARDDSFLLSYNEQFF. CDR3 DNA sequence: TGCAGTGCTAGGGATGACAGCTTCCTTCTCTCCTACAATGAGCAGTTCTTC.

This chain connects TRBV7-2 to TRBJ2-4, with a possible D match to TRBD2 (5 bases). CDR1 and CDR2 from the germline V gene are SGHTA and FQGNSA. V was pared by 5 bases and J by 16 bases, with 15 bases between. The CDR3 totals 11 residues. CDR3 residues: CASSPLSGGYF. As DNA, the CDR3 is TGTGCCAGCAGCCCTCTGAGTGGAGGTTACTTC. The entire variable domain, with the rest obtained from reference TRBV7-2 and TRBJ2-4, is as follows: GAGVSQSPSNKVTEKGKDVELRCDPISGHTALYWYRQSLGQGLEFLIYFQGNSAPDKSGLPSDRFSAERTGGSVSTLTIQRTQQEDSAVYLCASSPLSGGYFGAGTRLSVL.

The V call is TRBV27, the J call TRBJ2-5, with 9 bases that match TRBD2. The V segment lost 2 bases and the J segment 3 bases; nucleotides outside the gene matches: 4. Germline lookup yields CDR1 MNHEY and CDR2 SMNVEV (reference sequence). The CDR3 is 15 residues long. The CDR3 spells CASSLGPSGEETQYF. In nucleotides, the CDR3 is TGTGCCAGCAGTTTAGGTCCTAGCGGGGAAGAGACCCAGTACTTC.

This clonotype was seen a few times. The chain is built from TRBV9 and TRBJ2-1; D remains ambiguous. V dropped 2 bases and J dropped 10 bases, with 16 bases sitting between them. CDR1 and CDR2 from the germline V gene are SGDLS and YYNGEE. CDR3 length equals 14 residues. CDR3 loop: CASSVGLPKGEQFF. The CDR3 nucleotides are TGTGCCAGCAGCGTGGGATTACCGAAAGGGGAGCAGTTCTTC. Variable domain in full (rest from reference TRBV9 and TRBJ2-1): DSGVTQTPKHLITATGQRVTLRCSPRSGDLSVYWYQQSLDQGLQFLIQYYNGEERAKGNILERFSAQQFPDLHSELNLSSLELGDSALYFCASSVGLPKGEQFFGPGTRLTVL.

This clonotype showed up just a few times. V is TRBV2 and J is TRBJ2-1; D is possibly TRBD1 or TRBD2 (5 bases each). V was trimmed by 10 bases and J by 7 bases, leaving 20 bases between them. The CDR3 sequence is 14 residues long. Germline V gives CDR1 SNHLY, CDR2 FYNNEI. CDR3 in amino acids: CATTRDGTSNEQFF. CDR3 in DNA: TGTGCCACCACCCGGGACGGTACTTCAAATGAGCAGTTCTTC. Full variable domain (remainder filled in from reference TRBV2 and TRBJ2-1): EPEVTQTPSHQVTQMGQEVILRCVPISNHLYFYWYRQILGQKVEFLVSFYNNEISEKSEIFDDQFSVERPDGSNFTLKIRSTKLEDSAMYFCATTRDGTSNEQFFGPGTRLTVL.

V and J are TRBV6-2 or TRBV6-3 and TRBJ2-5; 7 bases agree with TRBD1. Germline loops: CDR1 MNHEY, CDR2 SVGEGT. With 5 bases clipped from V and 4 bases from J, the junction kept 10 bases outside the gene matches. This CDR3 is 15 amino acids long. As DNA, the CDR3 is TGTGCCAGCAGTCCCGGGACAGTCCTAGGAGAGACCCAGTACTTC. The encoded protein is CASSPGTVLGETQYF.

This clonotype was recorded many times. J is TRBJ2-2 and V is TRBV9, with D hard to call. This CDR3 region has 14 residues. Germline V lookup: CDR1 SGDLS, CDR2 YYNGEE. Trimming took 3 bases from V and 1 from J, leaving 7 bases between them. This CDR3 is CASSGRLNTGELFF. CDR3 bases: TGTGCCAGCAGCGGGCGACTGAACACCGGGGAGCTGTTTTTT.

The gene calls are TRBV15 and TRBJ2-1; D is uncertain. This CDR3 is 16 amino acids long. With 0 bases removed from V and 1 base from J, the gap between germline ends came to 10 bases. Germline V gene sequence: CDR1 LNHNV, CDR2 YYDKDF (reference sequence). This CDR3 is CATSREESSSYNEQFF. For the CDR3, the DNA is TGTGCCACCAGCAGAGAGGAGTCCTCTTCCTACAATGAGCAGTTCTTC. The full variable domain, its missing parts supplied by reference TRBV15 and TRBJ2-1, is DAMVIQNPRYQVTQFGKPVTLSCSQTLNHNVMYWYQQKSSQAPKLLFHYYDKDFNNEADTPDNFQSRRPNTSFCFLDIRSPGLGDTAMYLCATSREESSSYNEQFFGPGTRLTVL.

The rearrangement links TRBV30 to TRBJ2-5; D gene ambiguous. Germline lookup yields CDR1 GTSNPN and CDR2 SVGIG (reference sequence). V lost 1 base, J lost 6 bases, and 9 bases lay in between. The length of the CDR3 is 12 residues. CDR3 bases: TGTGCCTGGAGTGATTATCGGCAGACCCAGTACTTC. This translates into CAWSDYRQTQYF.

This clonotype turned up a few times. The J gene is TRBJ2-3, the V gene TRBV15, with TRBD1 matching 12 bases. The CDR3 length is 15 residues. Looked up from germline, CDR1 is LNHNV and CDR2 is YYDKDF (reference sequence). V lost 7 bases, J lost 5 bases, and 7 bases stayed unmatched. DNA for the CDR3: TGTGCCACCAATCCGGGACAGGGGGCAAGAGATACGCAGTATTTT. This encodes CATNPGQGARDTQYF.

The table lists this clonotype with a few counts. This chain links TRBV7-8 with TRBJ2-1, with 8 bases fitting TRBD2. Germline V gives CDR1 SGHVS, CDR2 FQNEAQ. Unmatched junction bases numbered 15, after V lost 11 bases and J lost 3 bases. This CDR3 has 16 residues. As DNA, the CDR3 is TGTGCCGGCTCGGTAAGCGGGGGATTCTACTACAATGAGCAGTTCTTC. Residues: CAGSVSGGFYYNEQFF.

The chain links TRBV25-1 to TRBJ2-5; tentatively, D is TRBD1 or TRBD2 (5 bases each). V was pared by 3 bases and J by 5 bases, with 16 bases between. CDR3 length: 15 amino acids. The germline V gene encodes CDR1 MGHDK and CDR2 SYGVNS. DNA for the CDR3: TGTGCCAGCAGTGACTCGTACACGGGGACCGAGACCCAGTACTTC. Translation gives CASSDSYTGTETQYF.

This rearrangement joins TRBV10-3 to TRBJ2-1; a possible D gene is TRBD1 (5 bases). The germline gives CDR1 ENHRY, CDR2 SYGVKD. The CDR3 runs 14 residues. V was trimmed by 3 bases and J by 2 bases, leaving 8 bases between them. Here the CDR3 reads CAISDRVPYNEQFF. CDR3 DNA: TGTGCCATCAGTGACAGGGTCCCCTACAATGAGCAGTTCTTC.

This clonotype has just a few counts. The CDR3 DNA reads TGCAGTGCTAGTTCCGGGACTAGCGGGCTCGGGGAAGATACGCAGTATTTT. Amino acid sequence: CSASSGTSGLGEDTQYF. The chain uses TRBV20-1 and TRBJ2-3; the match to TRBD2 covers 12 bases. The CDR3 sequence is 17 residues long. Germline V gene lookup returns CDR1 DFQATT and CDR2 SNEGSKA (reference sequence). After removal of 3 bases from V and 5 bases from J, the junction contained 12 bases not matched to a gene.

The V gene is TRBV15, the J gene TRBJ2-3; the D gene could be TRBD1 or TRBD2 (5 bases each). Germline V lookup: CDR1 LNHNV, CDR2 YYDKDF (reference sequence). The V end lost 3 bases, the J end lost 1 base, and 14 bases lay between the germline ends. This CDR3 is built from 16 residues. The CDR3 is CATSRLGEPGTDTQYF. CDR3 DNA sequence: TGTGCCACCAGCAGGTTGGGGGAGCCCGGCACAGATACGCAGTATTTT.

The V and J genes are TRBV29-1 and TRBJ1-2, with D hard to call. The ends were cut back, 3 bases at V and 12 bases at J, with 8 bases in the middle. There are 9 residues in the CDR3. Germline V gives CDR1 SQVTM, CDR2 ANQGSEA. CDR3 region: CSVDGRNTF. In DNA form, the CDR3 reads TGCAGCGTTGACGGCAGGAACACCTTC.

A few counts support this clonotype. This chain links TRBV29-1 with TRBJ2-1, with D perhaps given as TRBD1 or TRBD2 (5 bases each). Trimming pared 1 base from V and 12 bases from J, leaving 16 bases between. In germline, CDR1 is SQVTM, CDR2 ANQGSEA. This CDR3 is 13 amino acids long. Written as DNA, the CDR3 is TGCAGCGTTGAAGGGGAGAGGGGTCTAGGGCAGTTCTTC. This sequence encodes CSVEGERGLGQFF.

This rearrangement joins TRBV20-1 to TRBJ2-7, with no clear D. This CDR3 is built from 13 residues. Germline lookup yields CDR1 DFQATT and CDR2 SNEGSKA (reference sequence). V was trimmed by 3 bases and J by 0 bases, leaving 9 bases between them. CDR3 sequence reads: CSARSVHSYEQYF. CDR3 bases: TGCAGTGCTAGGTCAGTTCACTCCTACGAGCAGTACTTC.

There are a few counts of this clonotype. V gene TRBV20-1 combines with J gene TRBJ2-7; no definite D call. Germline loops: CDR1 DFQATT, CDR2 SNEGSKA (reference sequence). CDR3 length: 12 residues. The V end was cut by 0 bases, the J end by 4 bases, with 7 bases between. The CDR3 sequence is CSARDMGYEQYF. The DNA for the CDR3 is TGCAGTGCTAGAGATATGGGGTACGAGCAGTACTTC.

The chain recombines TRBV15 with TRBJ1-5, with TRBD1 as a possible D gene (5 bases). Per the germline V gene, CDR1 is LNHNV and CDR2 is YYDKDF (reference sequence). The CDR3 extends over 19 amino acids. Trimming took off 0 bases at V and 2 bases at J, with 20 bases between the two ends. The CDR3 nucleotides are TGTGCCACCAGCAGAGATAAGAGGATTTTTGGGGGAGGCAATCAGCCCCAGCATTTT. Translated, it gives CATSRDKRIFGGGNQPQHF.